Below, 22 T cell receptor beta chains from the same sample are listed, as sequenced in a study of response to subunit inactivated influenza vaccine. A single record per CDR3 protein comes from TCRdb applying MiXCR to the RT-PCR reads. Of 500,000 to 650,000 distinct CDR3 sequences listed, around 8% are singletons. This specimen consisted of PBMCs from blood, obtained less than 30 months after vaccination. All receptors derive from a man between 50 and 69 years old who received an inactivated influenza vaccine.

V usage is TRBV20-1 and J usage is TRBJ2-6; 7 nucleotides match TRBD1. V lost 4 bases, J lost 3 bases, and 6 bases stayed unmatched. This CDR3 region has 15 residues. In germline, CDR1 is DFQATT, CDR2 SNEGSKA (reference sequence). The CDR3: CSATVQGFGANVLTF. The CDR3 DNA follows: TGCAGTGCTACCGTACAGGGGTTTGGGGCCAACGTCCTGACTTTC.

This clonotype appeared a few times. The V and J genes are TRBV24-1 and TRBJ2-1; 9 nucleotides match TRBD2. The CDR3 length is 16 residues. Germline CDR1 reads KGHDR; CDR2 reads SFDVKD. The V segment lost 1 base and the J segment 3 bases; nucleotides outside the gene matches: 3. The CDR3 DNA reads TGTGCCACCAGTGATTTTAGCGGGAGAGGCTACAATGAGCAGTTCTTC. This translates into CATSDFSGRGYNEQFF.

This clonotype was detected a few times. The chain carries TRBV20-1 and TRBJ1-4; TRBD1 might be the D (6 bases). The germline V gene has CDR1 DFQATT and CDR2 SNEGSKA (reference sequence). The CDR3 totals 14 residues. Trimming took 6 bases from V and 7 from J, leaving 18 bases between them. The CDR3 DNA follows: TGCAGTGCAGACTACAGGGCCAGCGGTGAAAAACTGTTTTTT. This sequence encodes CSADYRASGEKLFF.

The CDR3 sequence: CASSQERGQLYEQYF. The DNA of the CDR3 is TGCGCCAGCAGCCAAGAAAGGGGACAGCTTTACGAGCAGTACTTC. The J gene is TRBJ2-7, the V gene TRBV4-1; 7 nucleotides line up with TRBD1. Trimming took 0 bases from V and 4 from J; bases not matched to a gene: 6. This CDR3 spans 15 amino acids. Germline values: CDR1 MGHRA, CDR2 YSYEKL.

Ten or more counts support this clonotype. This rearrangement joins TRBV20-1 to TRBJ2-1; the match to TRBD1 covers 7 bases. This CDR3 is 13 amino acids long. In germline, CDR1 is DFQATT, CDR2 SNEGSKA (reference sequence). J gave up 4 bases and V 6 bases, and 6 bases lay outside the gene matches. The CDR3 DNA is TGCAGTGCCAAGACAGGGAGTTACAATGAGCAGTTCTTC. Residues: CSAKTGSYNEQFF.

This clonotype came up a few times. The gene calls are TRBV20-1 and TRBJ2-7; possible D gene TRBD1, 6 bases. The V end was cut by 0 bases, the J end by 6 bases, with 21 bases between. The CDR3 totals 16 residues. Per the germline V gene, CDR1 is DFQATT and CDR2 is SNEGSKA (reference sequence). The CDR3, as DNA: TGCAGTGCTAGAGATCGCCGGTTACAGGGTTCTGGCGAGCAGTACTTC. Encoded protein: CSARDRRLQGSGEQYF.

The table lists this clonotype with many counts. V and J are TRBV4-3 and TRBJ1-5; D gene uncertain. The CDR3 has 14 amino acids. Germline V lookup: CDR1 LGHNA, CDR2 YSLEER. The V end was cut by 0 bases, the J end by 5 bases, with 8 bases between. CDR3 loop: CASSQESDYQPQHF. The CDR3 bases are TGCGCCAGCAGCCAAGAGTCGGACTATCAGCCCCAGCATTTT.

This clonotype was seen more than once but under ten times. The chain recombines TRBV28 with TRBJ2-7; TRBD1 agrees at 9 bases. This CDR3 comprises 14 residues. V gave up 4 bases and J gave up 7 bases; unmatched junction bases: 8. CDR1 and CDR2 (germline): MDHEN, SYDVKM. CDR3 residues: CASSSGQGGREQYF. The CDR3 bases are TGTGCCAGCAGTTCGGGACAGGGAGGCCGTGAGCAGTACTTC. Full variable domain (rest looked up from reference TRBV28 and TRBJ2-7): DVKVTQSSRYLVKRTGEKVFLECVQDMDHENMFWYRQDPGLGLRLIYFSYDVKMKEKGDIPEGYSVSREKKERFSLILESASTNQTSMYLCASSSGQGGREQYFGPGTRLTVT.

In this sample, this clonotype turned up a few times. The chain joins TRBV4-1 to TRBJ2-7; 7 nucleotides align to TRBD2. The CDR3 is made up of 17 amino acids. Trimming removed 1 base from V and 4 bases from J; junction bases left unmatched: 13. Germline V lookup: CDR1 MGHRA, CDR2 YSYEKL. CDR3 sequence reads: CASSQGPSGTTAYEQYF. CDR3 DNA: TGCGCCAGCAGCCAAGGGCCTTCCGGGACTACGGCTTACGAGCAGTACTTC.

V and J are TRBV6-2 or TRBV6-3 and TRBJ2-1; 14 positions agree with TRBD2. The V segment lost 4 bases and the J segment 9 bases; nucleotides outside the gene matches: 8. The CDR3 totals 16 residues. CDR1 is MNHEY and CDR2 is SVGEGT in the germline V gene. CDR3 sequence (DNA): TGTGCCAGCAGTTGGACTAGCGGGAGGCTCTTTGGTGAGCAGTTCTTC. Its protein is CASSWTSGRLFGEQFF.

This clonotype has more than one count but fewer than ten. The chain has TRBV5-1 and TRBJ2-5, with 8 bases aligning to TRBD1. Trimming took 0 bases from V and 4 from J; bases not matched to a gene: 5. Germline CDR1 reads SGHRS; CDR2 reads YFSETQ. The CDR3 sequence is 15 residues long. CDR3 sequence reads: CASSLGTGIRETQYF. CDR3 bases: TGCGCCAGCAGCTTGGGGACAGGGATACGAGAGACCCAGTACTTC.

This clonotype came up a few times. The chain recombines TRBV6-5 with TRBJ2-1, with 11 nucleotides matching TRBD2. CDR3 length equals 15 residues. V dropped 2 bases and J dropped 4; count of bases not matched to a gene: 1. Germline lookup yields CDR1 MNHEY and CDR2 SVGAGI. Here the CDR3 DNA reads TGTGCCAGCAGTTACCTAGCGGGGGGATACAATGAGCAGTTCTTC. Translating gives CASSYLAGGYNEQFF.

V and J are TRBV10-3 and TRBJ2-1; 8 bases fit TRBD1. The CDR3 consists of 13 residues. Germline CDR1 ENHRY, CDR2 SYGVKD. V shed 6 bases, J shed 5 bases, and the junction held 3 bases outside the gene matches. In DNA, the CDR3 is TGTGCCATCAGAACGGACAGGGACAATGAGCAGTTCTTC. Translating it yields CAIRTDRDNEQFF.

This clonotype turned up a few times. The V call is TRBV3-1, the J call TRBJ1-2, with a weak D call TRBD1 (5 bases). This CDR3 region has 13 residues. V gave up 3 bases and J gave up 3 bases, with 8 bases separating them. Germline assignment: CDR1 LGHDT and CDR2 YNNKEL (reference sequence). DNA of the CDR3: TGTGCCAGCAGCCACGGGGGGGACTATGGCTACACCTTC. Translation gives CASSHGGDYGYTF. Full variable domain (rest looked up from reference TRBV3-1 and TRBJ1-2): DTAVSQTPKYLVTQMGNDKSIKCEQNLGHDTMYWYKQDSKKFLKIMFSYNNKELIINETVPNRFSPKSPDKAHLNLHINSLELGDSAVYFCASSHGGDYGYTFGSGTRLTVV.

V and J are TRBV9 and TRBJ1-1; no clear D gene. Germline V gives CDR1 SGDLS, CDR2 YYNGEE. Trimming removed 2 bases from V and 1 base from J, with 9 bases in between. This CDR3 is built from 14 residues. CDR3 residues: CASSVRAENTEAFF. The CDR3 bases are TGTGCCAGCAGCGTTCGAGCCGAGAACACTGAAGCTTTCTTT.

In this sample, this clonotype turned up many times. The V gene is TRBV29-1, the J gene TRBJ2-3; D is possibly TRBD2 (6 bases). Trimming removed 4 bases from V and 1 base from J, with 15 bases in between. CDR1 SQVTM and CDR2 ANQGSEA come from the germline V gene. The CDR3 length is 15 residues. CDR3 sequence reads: CSVVSGGVGTDTQYF. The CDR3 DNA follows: TGCAGCGTTGTTTCCGGGGGAGTGGGCACAGATACGCAGTATTTT.

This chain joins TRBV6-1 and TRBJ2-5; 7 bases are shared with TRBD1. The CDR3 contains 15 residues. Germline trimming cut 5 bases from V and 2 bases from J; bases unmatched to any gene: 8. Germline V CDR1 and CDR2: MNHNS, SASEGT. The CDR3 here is CASSQTGIGQETQYF. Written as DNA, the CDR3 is TGTGCCAGCAGTCAGACAGGGATTGGACAAGAGACCCAGTACTTC.

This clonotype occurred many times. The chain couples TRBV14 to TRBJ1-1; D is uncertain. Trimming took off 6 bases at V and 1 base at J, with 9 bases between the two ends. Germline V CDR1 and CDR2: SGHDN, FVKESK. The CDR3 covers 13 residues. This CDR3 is CASRPNTNTEAFF. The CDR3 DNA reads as TGTGCCAGCAGGCCAAACACGAACACTGAAGCTTTCTTT.

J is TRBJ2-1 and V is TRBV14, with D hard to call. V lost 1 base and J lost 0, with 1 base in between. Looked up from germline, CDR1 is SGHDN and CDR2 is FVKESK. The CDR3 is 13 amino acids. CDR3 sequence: CASSQASYNEQFF. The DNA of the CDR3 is TGTGCCAGCAGCCAAGCCTCCTACAATGAGCAGTTCTTC.

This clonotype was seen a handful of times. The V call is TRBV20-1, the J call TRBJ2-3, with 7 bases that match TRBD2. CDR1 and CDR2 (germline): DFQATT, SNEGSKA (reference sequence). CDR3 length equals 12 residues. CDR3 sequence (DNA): TGCAGCAGCGGGGTAGGGACAGATACGCAGTATTTT. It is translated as CSSGVGTDTQYF.

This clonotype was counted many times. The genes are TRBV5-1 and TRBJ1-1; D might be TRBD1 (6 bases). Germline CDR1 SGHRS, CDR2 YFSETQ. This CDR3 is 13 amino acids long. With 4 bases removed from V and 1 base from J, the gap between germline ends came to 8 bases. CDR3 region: CASSVRGNTEAFF. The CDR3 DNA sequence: TGCGCCAGCAGCGTCAGGGGGAACACTGAAGCTTTCTTT.

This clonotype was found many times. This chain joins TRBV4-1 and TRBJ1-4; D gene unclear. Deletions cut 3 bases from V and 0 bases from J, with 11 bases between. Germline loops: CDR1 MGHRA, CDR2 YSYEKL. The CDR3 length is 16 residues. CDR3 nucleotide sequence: TGCGCCAGCAGCCACGACATATTTGCAACTAATGAAAAACTGTTTTTT. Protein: CASSHDIFATNEKLFF.